Below are 14 T cell receptor beta chains sequenced from a single sample in a study of blood T cell repertoires in COVID-19 (dated by TCRdb to the early 2020s). Receptor amplification or capture employed the immunoSEQ multiplex PCR assay. Not all clones reach the TCRdb copy of this immuneACCESS table, which keeps in-frame sequences only. Checked studies attribute under half of the gap to unresolved V genes and leave the rest unexplained. Recorded for this sample are some 90,000 clones; 86% of them occurred a single time. The ten largest clones capture under 20% of the sample. Sequences were obtained from peripheral blood. All receptors come from a woman older than 75 with acute or convalescent COVID-19.

The rearrangement uses TRBV24-1 and TRBJ1-5; D is ambiguous. This CDR3 has 14 amino acids. The V end was cut by 3 bases, the J end by 0 bases, with 5 bases between. Germline loops: CDR1 KGHDR, CDR2 SFDVKD. CDR3 nucleotide sequence: TGTGCCACCAGTGATATAGATAGCAATCAGCCCCAGCATTTT. It codes for CATSDIDSNQPQHF.

The chain employs TRBV5-1 and TRBJ2-1; TRBD2 matches at 10 bases. The CDR3 is made up of 12 amino acids. V was pared by 9 bases and J by 7 bases, with 4 bases of the junction left unmatched. Germline CDR1 reads SGHRS; CDR2 reads YFSETQ. CDR3 DNA: TGCGCCACCGGTAGCGGGGGGAATGAGCAGTTCTTC. Encoded protein: CATGSGGNEQFF.

This chain joins TRBV6-1 and TRBJ1-5, with unresolved D. V lost 2 bases and J lost 3, with 11 bases in between. The CDR3 has 15 amino acids. Germline V gene data show CDR1 as MNHNS and CDR2 as SASEGT. The CDR3 protein is CASSENGLNNQPQHF. DNA for the CDR3: TGTGCCAGCAGTGAAAATGGACTTAACAATCAGCCCCAGCATTTT.

This clone has more than one count but fewer than ten. The J gene is TRBJ1-2, the V gene TRBV7-2, with 7 nucleotides matching TRBD1. The J segment lost 7 bases and the V segment lost 5 bases, leaving 10 bases of the junction unmatched. This CDR3 region has 14 residues. Germline assignment: CDR1 SGHTA and CDR2 FQGNSA. The CDR3 DNA reads as TGTGCCAGCAGCCGTTTGACAGGGTGGGCTGGCTACACCTTC. It yields the protein CASSRLTGWAGYTF.

The chain uses TRBV5-1 and TRBJ1-2, with D unresolved. The CDR3 is 13 residues long. Looked up from germline, CDR1 is SGHRS and CDR2 is YFSETQ. V shed 0 bases and J shed 4 bases, with 7 bases lying between them. The CDR3 spells CASSLDASYGYTF. The CDR3, as DNA: TGCGCCAGCAGCTTGGATGCGTCCTATGGCTACACCTTC.

The CDR3 DNA follows: TGTGCCAGCAGCTTAGTTTATGGGGGCGCGGATGAAAAACTGTTTTTT. This translates into CASSLVYGGADEKLFF. The rearrangement joins TRBV7-2 to TRBJ1-4, with D possibly matching TRBD1 (6 bases). This CDR3 is built from 16 residues. From germline, CDR1 is SGHTA and CDR2 FQGNSA. V was shortened by 1 base and J by 6 bases, with 15 bases between the two germline ends.

The chain uses TRBV6-5 and TRBJ2-7; D is unresolved. V shed 0 bases and J shed 1 base, with 7 bases lying between them. The CDR3 loop spans 14 amino acids. CDR1 and CDR2 (germline): MNHEY, SVGAGI. As DNA, the CDR3 is TGTGCCAGCAGTTACTCGGGCAAGTCCTACGAGCAGTACTTC. Its protein product is CASSYSGKSYEQYF.

The genes are TRBV6-5 and TRBJ2-7, with TRBD1 matching 10 bases. This CDR3 is built from 14 residues. Germline V gene lookup returns CDR1 MNHEY and CDR2 SVGAGI. The junction had 6 bases not matched to a gene; V was cut back by 6 bases and J by 4 bases. CDR3 DNA sequence: TGTGCCAGCAGAGCTGGACAGGGGGTTTACGAGCAGTACTTC. Translation gives CASRAGQGVYEQYF.

The chain joins TRBV18 to TRBJ2-7; the D is unclear. This CDR3 has 13 amino acids. Trimming removed 3 bases from V and 0 bases from J, with 6 bases in between. Germline CDR1 reads KGHSH; CDR2 reads LQKENI. The CDR3 nucleotides read TGTGCCAGCTCACCGTCCCGCTCCTACGAGCAGTACTTC. This encodes CASSPSRSYEQYF. Supplemented by reference TRBV18 and TRBJ2-7, the full variable domain reads NAGVMQNPRHLVRRRGQEARLRCSPMKGHSHVYWYRQLPEEGLKFMVYLQKENIIDESGMPKERFSAEFPKEGPSILRIQQVVRGDSAAYFCASSPSRSYEQYFGPGTRLTVT.

The V gene is TRBV7-9, the J gene TRBJ1-3; maybe TRBD1 (6 bases). The V gene lost 7 bases and the J gene lost 4 bases, with 17 bases spanning the gap. Germline CDR1 reads SEHNR; CDR2 reads FQNEAQ (reference sequence). The CDR3 covers 15 residues. As DNA, the CDR3 is TGTGCCAGCACCCTCTCCACAGGGTTGGGAAACACCATATATTTT. This gives the protein CASTLSTGLGNTIYF.

The gene calls are TRBV3-1 (or the pseudogene TRBV3-2) and TRBJ1-2, with a weak D call TRBD1 (6 bases). The CDR3 is made up of 14 amino acids. CDR1 LGHDT and CDR2 YNNKEL come from the germline V gene (reference sequence). Trimming shortened V by 0 bases and J by 8 bases, and 13 bases separated the two germline ends. The CDR3 DNA sequence: TGTGCCAGCAGCCAAGATCTTGCAGGGGAAGGCTACACCTTC. Translated, it gives CASSQDLAGEGYTF.

This clone is a singleton in its sample. This chain uses TRBV3-1 (or the pseudogene TRBV3-2) with TRBJ2-3; 10 bases are a match to TRBD2. The CDR3 is 16 residues long. The V segment lost 1 base and the J segment 3 bases; nucleotides outside the gene matches: 4. CDR1 is LGHDT and CDR2 is YNNKEL in the germline V gene (reference sequence). This CDR3 reads CASSQVIAGGTDTQYF. The CDR3 DNA reads TGTGCCAGCAGCCAAGTAATAGCGGGGGGTACAGATACGCAGTATTTT.

V usage is TRBV5-1 and J usage is TRBJ2-3; D perhaps matches TRBD2 (6 bases). CDR3 length: 15 residues. V was shortened by 0 bases and J by 4 bases, with 12 bases between the two germline ends. The germline V gene has CDR1 SGHRS and CDR2 YFSETQ. Here the CDR3 reads CASSLARRDSDTQYF. The CDR3, as DNA: TGCGCCAGCAGCTTGGCAAGGCGGGATTCAGATACGCAGTATTTT.

The chain links TRBV6-6 to TRBJ2-3, with D possibly being TRBD1 (6 bases). Germline V gives CDR1 MNHNY, CDR2 SVGAGI (reference sequence). V lost 5 bases, J lost 2 bases, and 11 bases lay in between. The CDR3 has 14 amino acids. The CDR3 bases are TGTGCCAGCAGTCCGGGACACATCACAGATACGCAGTATTTT. It translates to CASSPGHITDTQYF.